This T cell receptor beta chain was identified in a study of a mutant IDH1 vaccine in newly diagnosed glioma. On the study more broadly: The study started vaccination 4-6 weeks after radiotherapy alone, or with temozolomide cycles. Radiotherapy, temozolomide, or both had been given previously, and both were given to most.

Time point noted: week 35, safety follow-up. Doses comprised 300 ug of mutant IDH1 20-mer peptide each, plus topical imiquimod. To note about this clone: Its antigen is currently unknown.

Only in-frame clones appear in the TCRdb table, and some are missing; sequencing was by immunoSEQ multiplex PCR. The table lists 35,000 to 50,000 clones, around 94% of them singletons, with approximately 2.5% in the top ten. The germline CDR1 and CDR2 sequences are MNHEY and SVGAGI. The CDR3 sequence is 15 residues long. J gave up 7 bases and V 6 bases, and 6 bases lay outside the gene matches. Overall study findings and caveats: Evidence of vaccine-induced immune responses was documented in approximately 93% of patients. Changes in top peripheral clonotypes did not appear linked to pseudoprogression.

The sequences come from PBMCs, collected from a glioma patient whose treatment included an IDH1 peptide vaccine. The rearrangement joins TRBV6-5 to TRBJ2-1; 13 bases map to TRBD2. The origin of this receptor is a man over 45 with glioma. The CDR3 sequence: CASRETSGGKNEQFF. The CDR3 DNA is TGTGCCAGCAGAGAGACTAGCGGGGGGAAAAATGAGCAGTTCTTC.